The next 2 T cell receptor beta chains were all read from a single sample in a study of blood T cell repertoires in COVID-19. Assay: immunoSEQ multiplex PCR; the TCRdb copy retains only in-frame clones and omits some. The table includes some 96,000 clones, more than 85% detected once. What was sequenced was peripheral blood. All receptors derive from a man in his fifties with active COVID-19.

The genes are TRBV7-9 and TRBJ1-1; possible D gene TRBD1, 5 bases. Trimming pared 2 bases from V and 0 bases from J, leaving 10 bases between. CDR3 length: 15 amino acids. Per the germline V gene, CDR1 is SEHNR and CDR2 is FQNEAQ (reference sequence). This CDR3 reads CASSLRPGVNTEAFF. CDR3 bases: TGTGCCAGCAGCTTACGGCCGGGGGTGAACACTGAAGCTTTCTTT.

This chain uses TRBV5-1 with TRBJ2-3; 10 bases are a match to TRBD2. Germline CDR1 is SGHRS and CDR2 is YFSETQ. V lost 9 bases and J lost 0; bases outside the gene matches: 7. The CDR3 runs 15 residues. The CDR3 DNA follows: TGCGCCACCCGCCCTAGCGGGGGCAGCACAGATACGCAGTATTTT. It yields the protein CATRPSGGSTDTQYF.